The entry below gives a single TCR beta chain sequence along with its context. As processed by the authors: By means of reference gene primer amplification, nucleated cell counts were estimated. Assay: immunoSEQ multiplex PCR; the TCRdb copy retains only in-frame clones and omits some. That table supplies the V and J calls and clone size; D and trimming were determined from the DNA. This sample has roughly 200,000 clones; 86% occur once, and the top ten carry roughly 10%. This sample was included in a study of blood T cell repertoires in COVID-19. On the study more broadly: T cells, B-cell-depleted T cells, or PBMCs provided the cDNA or gDNA that served as material.

The sequenced sample was peripheral blood. This sequence originates from a woman in her fifties or sixties with COVID-19, enrolled during active disease.

In DNA form, the CDR3 reads TGCGCCAGCAGCTTGGAGGGGTCGGGGGTGAGGGAGCAGTACTTC. Its translation is CASSLEGSGVREQYF. V is TRBV5-1 and J is TRBJ2-7; weak D call: TRBD2 (6 bases). The CDR3 is 15 residues long. CDR1 is SGHRS, CDR2 YFSETQ, per germline. The ends were cut back, 0 bases at V and 7 bases at J, with 17 bases in the middle. Looking up the rest from reference TRBV5-1 and TRBJ2-7 gives the full variable domain: KAGVTQTPRYLIKTRGQQVTLSCSPISGHRSVSWYQQTPGQGLQFLFEYFSETQRNKGNFPGRFSGRQFSNSRSEMNVSTLELGDSALYLCASSLEGSGVREQYFGPGTRLTVT.